This TCR beta chain was sequenced in a study of T cells in Graves' hyperthyroidism and ophthalmopathy. Study context: Peripheral blood was secured at the point of initial diagnosis, before any treatment.

Amplification targeted TCR beta CDR3 regions from RNA transcripts. The HTBI primer set served for first-round RT-PCR of the TCR CDR3. Using its own MiXCR run on the multiplex PCR reads, TCRdb lists one record per CDR3 protein. This sample has about 350,000 distinct CDR3 sequences, with around 13% found just once. Any patient presenting with uncontrolled infection, other autoimmune disease, pregnancy or lactation was left out. Clinical symptoms, serum thyroxine and TRAb, thyroid ultrasound and orbital computed tomography together formed the diagnostic basis. The source of the PBMCs was 9.5 to 10 ml of fresh peripheral blood. The CDR3 contains 16 residues. In germline, CDR1 is MDHEN, CDR2 SYDVKM. This clonotype was observed once. The junction does not match germline at one end; this may be a read error.

V gene TRBV28 combines with J gene TRBJ2-3; perhaps TRBD2 as D (6 bases). Material: blood. The clonotype was recovered from a woman aged 40 to 49 with Graves' ophthalmopathy. The CDR3 sequence: CASSATGASDADTQYF. CDR3 DNA: TGCGCCAGCAGCGCAACCGGGGCTAGCGACGCAGATACGCAGTATTTT.